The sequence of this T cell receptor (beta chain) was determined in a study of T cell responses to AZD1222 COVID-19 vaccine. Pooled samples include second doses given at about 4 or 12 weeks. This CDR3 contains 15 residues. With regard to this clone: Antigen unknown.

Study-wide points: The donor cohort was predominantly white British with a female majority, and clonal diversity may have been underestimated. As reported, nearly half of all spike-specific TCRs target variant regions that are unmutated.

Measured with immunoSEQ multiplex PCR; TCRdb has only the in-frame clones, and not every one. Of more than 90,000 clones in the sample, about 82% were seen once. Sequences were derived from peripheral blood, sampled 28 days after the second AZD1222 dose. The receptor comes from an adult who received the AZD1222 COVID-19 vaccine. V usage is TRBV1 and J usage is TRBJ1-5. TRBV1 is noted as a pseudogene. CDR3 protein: CTSSDTNRSNQPQHF. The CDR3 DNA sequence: TGCACCAGCAGCGATACGAATAGGAGCAATCAGCCCCAGCATTTT.